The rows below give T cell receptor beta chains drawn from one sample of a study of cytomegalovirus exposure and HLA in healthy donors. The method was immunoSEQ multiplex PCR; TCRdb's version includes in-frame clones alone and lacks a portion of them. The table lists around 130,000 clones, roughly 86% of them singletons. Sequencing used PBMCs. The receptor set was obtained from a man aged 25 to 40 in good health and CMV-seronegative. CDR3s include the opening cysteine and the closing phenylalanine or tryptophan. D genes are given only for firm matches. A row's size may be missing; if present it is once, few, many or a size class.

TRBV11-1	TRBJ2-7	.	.	CASSLVAGYEQYF
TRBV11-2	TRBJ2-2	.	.	CASSRGGTGELFF
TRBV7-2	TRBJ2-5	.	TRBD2	CASSLVSGETQYF
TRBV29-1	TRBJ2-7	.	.	CSVVNGEQYF
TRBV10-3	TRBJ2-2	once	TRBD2	CAISDPLRLAANTGELFF
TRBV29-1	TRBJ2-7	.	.	CSVEDGQNSYEQYF
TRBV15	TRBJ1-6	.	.	CATSRAGSPLHF
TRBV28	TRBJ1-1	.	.	CASSLGGSNTEAFF
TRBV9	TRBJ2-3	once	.	CASSADWPWGTDTQYF
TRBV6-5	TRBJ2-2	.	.	CASSSQGPPGELFF
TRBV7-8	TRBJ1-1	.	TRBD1	CASSTRTGGDTEAFF
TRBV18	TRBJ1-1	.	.	CASSPGGPRDTEAFF
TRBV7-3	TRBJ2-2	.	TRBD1	CASSTQGAENTGELFF
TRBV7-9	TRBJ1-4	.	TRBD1	CASSLNPGQGVQELFF
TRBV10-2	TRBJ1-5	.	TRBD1	CASSKDRGGNQPQHF
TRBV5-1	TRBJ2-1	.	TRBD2	CASSRVSGGAYEQFF
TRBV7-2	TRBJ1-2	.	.	CASSPTAGAHGYTF
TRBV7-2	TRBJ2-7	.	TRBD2	CASSSLAGGPREQYF
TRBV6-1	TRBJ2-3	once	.	CASSLSGTSTDTQYF